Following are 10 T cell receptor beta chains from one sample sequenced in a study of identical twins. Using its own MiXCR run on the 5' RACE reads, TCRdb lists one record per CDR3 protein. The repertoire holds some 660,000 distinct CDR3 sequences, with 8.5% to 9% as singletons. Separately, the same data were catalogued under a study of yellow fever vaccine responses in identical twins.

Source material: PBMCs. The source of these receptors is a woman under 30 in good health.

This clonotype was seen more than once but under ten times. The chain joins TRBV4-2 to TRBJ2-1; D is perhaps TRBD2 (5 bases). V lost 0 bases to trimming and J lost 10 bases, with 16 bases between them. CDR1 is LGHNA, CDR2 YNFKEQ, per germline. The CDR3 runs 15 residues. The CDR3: CASSQEGNSRGEQFF. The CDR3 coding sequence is TGTGCCAGCAGCCAAGAAGGGAATTCCCGGGGAGAGCAGTTCTTC.

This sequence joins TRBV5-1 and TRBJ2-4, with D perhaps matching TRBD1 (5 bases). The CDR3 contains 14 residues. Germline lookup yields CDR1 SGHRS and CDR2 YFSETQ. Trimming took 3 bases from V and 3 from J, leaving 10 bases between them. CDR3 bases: TGCGCCAGCAGCTCCCAGGGAATCAAAAACATTCAGTACTTC. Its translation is CASSSQGIKNIQYF. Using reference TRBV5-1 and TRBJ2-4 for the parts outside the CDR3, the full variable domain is KAGVTQTPRYLIKTRGQQVTLSCSPISGHRSVSWYQQTPGQGLQFLFEYFSETQRNKGNFPGRFSGRQFSNSRSEMNVSTLELGDSALYLCASSSQGIKNIQYFGAGTRLSVL.

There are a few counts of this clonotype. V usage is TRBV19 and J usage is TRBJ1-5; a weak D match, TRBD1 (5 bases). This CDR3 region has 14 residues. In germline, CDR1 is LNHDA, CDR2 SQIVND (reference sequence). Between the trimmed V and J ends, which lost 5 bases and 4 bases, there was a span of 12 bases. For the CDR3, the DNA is TGTGCCAGTAGTGCAGGGTTGGGGAATCAGCCCCAGCATTTT. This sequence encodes CASSAGLGNQPQHF.

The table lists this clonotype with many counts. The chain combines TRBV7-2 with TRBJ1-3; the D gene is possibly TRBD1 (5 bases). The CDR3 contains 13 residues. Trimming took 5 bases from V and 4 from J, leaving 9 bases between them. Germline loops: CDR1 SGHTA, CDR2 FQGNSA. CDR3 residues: CASSRQKGNTIYF. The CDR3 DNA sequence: TGTGCCAGCAGCCGACAGAAAGGAAACACCATATATTTT.

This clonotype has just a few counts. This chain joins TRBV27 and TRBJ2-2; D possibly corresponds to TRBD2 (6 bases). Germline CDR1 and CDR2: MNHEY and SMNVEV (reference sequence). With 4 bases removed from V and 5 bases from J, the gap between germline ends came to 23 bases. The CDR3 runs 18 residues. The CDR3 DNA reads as TGTGCCAGCAGTTCCCCACGACTAGGGAGTTTTCCAACCGGGGAGCTGTTTTTT. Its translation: CASSSPRLGSFPTGELFF.

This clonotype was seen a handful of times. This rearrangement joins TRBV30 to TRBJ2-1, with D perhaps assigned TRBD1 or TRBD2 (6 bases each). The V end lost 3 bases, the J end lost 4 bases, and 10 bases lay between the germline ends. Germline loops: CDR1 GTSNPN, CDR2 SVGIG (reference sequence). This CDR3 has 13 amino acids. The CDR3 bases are TGTGCCTGGAGCCAGGGGACTTACAATGAGCAGTTCTTC. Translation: CAWSQGTYNEQFF.

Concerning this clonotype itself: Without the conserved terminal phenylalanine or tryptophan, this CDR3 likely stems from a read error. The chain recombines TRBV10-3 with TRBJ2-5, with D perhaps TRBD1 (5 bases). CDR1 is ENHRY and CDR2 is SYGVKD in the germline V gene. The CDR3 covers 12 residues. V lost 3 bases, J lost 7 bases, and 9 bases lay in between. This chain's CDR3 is CAISEGVGTQYS. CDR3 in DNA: TGTGCCATCAGTGAAGGGGTTGGGACCCAGTACTCC.

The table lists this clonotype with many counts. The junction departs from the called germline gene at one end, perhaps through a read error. This CDR3 is CASSFGGAQGTQYF. CDR3 coding DNA: TGTGCCAGCAGTTTCGGGGGGGCGCAAGGGACCCAGTACTTC. The rearrangement links TRBV12-3 or TRBV12-4 to TRBJ2-5, with 8 bases lining up with TRBD2. This CDR3 comprises 14 residues.

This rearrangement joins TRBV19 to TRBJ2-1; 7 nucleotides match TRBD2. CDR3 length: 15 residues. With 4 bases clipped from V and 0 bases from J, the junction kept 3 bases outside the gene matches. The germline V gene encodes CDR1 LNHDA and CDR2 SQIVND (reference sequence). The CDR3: CASSTSGLSYNEQFF. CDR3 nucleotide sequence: TGTGCCAGTAGTACTAGCGGACTCTCCTACAATGAGCAGTTCTTC.

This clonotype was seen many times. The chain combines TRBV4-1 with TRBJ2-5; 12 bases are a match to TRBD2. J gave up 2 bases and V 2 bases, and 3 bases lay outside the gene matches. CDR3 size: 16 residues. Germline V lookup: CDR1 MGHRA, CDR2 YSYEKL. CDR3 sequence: CASSQRLAGAQETQYF. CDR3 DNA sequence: TGCGCCAGCAGCCAAAGACTAGCGGGAGCACAAGAGACCCAGTACTTC.